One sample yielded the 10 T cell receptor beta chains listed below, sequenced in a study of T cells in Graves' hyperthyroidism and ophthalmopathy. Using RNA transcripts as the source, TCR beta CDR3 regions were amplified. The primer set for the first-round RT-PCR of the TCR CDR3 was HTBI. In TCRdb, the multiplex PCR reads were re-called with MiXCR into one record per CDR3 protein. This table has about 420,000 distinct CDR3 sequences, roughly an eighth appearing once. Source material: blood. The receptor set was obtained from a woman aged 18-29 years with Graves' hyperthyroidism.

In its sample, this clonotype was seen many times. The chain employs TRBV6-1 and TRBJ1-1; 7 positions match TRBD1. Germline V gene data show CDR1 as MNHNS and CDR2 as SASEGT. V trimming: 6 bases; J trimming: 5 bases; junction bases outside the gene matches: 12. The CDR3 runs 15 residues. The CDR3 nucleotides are TGTGCCAGCAGCGCCCTACAGGGGAGGGGTACTGAAGCTTTCTTT. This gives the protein CASSALQGRGTEAFF.

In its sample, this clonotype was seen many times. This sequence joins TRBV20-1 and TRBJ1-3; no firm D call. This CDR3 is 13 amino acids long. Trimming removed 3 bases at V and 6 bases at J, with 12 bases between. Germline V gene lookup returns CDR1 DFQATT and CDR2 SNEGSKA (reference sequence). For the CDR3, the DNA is TGCAGTGCTAGTATCCCGATCTTAAACACCATATATTTT. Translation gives CSASIPILNTIYF.

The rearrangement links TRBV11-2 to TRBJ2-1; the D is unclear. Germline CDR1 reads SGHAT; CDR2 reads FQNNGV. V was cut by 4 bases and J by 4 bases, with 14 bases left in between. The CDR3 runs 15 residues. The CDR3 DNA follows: TGTGCCAGCAGCTCGCCTAGGATGGATTACAATGAGCAGTTCTTC. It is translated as CASSSPRMDYNEQFF.

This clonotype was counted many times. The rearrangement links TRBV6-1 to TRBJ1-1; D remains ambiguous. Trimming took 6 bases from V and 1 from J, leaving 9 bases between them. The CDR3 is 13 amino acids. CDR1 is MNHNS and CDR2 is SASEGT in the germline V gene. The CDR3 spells CASRRSENTEAFF. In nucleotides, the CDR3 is TGTGCCAGCAGGCGATCTGAGAACACTGAAGCTTTCTTT.

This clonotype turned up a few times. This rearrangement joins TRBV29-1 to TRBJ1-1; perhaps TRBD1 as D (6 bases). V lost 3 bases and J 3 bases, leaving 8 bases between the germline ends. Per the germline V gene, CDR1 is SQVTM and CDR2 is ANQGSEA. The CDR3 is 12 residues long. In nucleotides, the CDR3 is TGCAGCGTTGATAGGACAGACACTGAAGCTTTCTTT. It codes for CSVDRTDTEAFF.

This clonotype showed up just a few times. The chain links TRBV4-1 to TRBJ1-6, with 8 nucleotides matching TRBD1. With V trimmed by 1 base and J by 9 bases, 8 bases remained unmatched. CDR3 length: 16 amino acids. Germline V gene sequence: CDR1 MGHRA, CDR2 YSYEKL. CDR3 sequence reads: CASSQVLGQAGSPLHF. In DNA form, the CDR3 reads TGCGCCAGCAGCCAAGTTCTGGGACAGGCAGGTTCACCCCTCCACTTT.

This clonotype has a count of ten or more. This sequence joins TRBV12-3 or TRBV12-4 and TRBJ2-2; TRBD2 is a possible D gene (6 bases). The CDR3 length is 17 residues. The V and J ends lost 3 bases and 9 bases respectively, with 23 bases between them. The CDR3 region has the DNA TGTGCCAGCAGTTTTTGGCCGGGAGAGAGTGTTAATTGGGAGCTGTTTTTT. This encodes CASSFWPGESVNWELFF.

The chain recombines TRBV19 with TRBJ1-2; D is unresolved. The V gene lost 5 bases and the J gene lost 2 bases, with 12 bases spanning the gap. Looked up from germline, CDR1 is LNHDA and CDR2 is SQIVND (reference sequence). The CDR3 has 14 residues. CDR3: CASSPASMNYGYTF. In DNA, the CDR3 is TGTGCCAGTAGTCCCGCCTCCATGAACTATGGCTACACCTTC.

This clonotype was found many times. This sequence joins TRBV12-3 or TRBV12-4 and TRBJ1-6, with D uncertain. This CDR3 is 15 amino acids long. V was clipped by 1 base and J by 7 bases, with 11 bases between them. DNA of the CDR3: TGTGCCAGCAGTTTAGGGTCGAAGGGAAATTCACCCCTCCACTTT. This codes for CASSLGSKGNSPLHF.

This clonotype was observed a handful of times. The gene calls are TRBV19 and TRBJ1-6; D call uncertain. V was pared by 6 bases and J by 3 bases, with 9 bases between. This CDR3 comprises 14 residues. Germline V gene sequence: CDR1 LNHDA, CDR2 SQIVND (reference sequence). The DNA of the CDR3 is TGTGCCAGTAGGGCGGGGAACTATAATTCACCCCTCCACTTT. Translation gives CASRAGNYNSPLHF.